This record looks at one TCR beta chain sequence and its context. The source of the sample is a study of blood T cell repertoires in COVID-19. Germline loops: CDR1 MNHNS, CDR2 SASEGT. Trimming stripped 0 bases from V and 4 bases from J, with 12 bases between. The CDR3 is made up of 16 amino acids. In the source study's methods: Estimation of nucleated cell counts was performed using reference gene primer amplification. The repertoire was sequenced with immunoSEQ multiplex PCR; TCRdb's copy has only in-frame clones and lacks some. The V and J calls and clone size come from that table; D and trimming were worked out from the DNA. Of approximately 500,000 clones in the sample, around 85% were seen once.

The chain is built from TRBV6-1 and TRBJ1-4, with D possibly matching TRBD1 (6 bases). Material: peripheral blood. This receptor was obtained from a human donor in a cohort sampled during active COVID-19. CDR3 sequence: CASSEATGAGNEKLFF. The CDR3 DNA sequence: TGTGCCAGCAGTGAAGCGACAGGAGCCGGTAATGAAAAACTGTTTTTT.